This entry describes one TCR beta chain. It has no known antigen specificity. Within one base of it there is no much larger clone, and no base qualities were kept. Trimming costs V 0 bases and J 3 bases, and their ends lie 10 bases apart. Spanning cysteine to phenylalanine, the CDR3 consists of 14 amino acids. The CDR3 DNA has 42 bases and is translated from base 1. From the germline V gene, CDR1 is SGDLS and CDR2 is YYNGEE. The cohort comprised more than 550 healthy bone marrow donors. At the time of sampling, every cohort member was nominally healthy, though immune exposures that went unrecorded were likely present. The donor was CMV seropositive and was included in the group of 250 to 350 seropositive cohort members. A peripheral blood sample was collected from each donor, and TCR beta sequencing was performed on peripheral blood mononuclear cells. Genomic DNA was extracted from the blood cell samples with the Qiagen DNeasy Blood Extraction Kit.

The data belong to a study of cytomegalovirus exposure and HLA in healthy donors (dated by TCRdb to 2015 to 2018). Looking at the study overall: In an earlier analysis of fewer than 750 of the donors, roughly 300 Gb of sequence data and 90 million to 120 million unique TCR beta sequences from 150 million to 200 million T cells were reported. To predict cytomegalovirus infection status, the study combined high-throughput TCR immunosequencing, statistical association of individual TCRs with disease status, and machine learning. In an earlier analysis of over 550 of the donors, high-throughput TCR beta sequencing was used to judge whether each TCR beta V gene segment behaved as functional or pseudogenic. Alongside the repertoire data, information on donor age, sex, ethnicity and CMV serostatus was compiled. The later analysis used no new phenotypic data to find candidate immune exposures, relying instead on TCR beta sequences and their occurrence across donors. In a later analysis, previously published TCR beta repertoires from 666 donors were re-analyzed and high-resolution HLA genotyping was added so that TCR occurrence patterns could be studied. Genome-wide SNP genotypes for about 65% of the 666 donors were used in a later genetic analysis, which treated that subset as a discovery cohort. Among the roughly 390 genotyped donors, about 83% belonged to the genetic ancestry cluster associated with self-reported Caucasian donors. Among about 390 genotyped donors of the cohort, an average of approximately 250,000 unique TCR beta nucleotide sequences were sequenced per donor, roughly 20% of them non-productive. An early release that covered 640 HLA-typed donors contained 300 to 350 gigabases of sequencing data and some 87 million unique TCR sequences. The number of typed donors differed by locus: about 629-630 for A, B, C, DRB1 and DQB1; 522 for DQA1; around 580 for DPA1; and roughly 450 for DPB1. Class I and class II HLA loci were covered by the typing at four-digit resolution. In addition to the first cohort of 666 subjects, a separate validation cohort of 130 or so different subjects was used. All discovery cohort repertoires had been generated using a single sequencing platform. Four to six DR-DQ haplotypes were handled as single units for association and clustering because linkage in the cohort was strong. The T cell repertoires of 666 subjects were profiled by immunosequencing and related to cytomegalovirus serostatus. The aim of the study was to test whether cataloging public T cell receptors could identify signatures of past pathogen exposure. Broad study findings and their caveats: A later genetic analysis reported fewer N-insertions in productive TCRs among donors in an Asian-associated ancestry cluster than the roughly 620-donor mean. In a later analysis, TCR association rates were found to vary across HLA loci, with the most associated TCRs seen for DRB1 alleles and the fewest for HLA-C alleles. Because counts were too low, more than 15 rarely observed V segments, including chromosome 9 orphons, were left out of the earlier analysis of 500 to 650 of the donors. According to a later analysis, most CMV-associated TCR beta chains appeared to be HLA-restricted, and the HLA associations seemed to be driven largely by CMV exposure. CMV serostatus was the only immune exposure information available for the cohort. The study listed 150 to 200 TCR beta chains as associated with cytomegalovirus. According to the authors, the approach could potentially be generalized to other disease states and immunological phenotypes. An earlier analysis of approximately 500 of the donors showed that most TCR beta V segments appeared in productive rearrangements either about 90% or about 30% of the time, which broadly matched IMGT annotations. Compared with equally common non-associated chains, HLA-associated TCR beta chains in a later analysis were more clonally expanded and had lower generation probabilities. In vitro tests confirmed that three of the cytomegalovirus-associated TCR beta chains recognize cytomegalovirus antigens. When HLA alleles, especially DR and DQ, strongly co-occurred, attributing TCR associations to individual alleles was difficult. Linkage disequilibrium might explain the correlated functional status among segregating V segments, but an unknown experimental factor could not be ruled out. A further reported finding was that TCR beta sequences accurately predicted the HLA-A and HLA-B alleles for most subjects in the first cohort. The 87-base-pair reads could not distinguish some IMGT-functional V segments, including TRBV6-2 and TRBV6-3, so those segments were excluded. Because HLA typing was unavailable for some donors at each locus, only the typed subset was used in association tests. The classifier was reported to diagnose cytomegalovirus status with high specificity and sensitivity in both the original and validation cohorts. A cluster of highly shared sequence variants was judged likely to represent a technical artifact of the sequencing pipeline. Across donors, most TCR sequences were observed very rarely, whereas some public TCRs were present in many individuals. V-gene and J-gene trimming of TCR beta chains was associated with a missense DCLRE1C variant in a later genetic analysis, and the association was replicated in an independent cohort. Sequencing depth was assumed to be roughly uniform across donors in the presence/absence analyses, though that assumption may not hold. In this cohort, only TCR beta chains were sequenced, and detectable features were limited by the absence of alpha or paired-chain data. In a later analysis, around 17,000 TCR beta sequences were associated with specific HLA alleles at a false discovery rate of 0.05. According to a later analysis, parvovirus B19, influenza, CMV and Epstein-Barr virus appeared linked to several top co-occurrence clusters.

The library relied on the immunoSEQ multiplex PCR assay. For the multiplex PCR, a mixture combining 60 forward primers for TCR Vbeta segments and 13 reverse primers for TCR Jbeta segments was used. A multiplex PCR assay on genomic DNA amplified the CDR3 region of rearranged TCR beta genes. Amplified TCR beta libraries were sequenced as 87-base-pair reads on the Illumina HiSeq System. Processing in the source paper ran as follows. A later analysis tallied around 82 million unique TCR beta chains across the approximately 670 repertoires, and some 12 million of those chains were shared by two or more donors. A nearest-neighbor algorithm error-corrected the raw reads and collapsed the reads into unique sequences, merging closely related sequences to remove PCR and sequencing errors. CDR3 sequences were aligned to IMGT reference sequences to assign V, D and J gene segments. For a sequence to be retained, a match of at least six nucleotides to both a V gene segment and a J gene segment was required. A rearrangement counted as productive if the CDR3 had no stop codons and remained in frame with V and J, and every other rearrangement counted as non-productive. CDR3 was defined by IMGT convention, running from the second conserved V-encoded cysteine to the conserved J-encoded phenylalanine. The earlier analysis of 500 to 650 of the donors excluded any sequence lacking an unambiguous match to a single V gene segment. In an earlier analysis of 450 to 700 of the donors, V segments were called functional above 56.7% productive rearrangements and were called segregating when the between-donor standard deviation exceeded 5%. A statistical classification framework was built to diagnose cytomegalovirus status from the catalog of TCR beta chain sequences. In a later analysis, TCR nucleotide sequences were compared against IMGT/GENE-DB human TR gene sequences so that V and J genes could be assigned. A later analysis assigned CDR3 sequences and most-parsimonious VDJ recombination scenarios with the TCRdist pipeline. In a later analysis, every TCR beta chain was defined by the combination of its CDR3 amino acid sequence and its V-gene family, and reads without a unique V-gene family were dropped. In a later analysis, fewer than 600 highly shared, low-generation-probability nucleotide sequences were removed to address suspected cross-contamination and a sequencing artifact. A later analysis calculated a clonal expansion index for each public chain from normalized within-repertoire ranks of inferred template counts. A later analysis computed generation probabilities with a VDJ recombination model fitted to out-of-frame rearrangements, and checked the results against IGoR. A later analysis scored TCR-TCR, TCR-HLA and TCR-CMV co-occurrence with hypergeometric tests, applying a repertoire-size bias correction to TCR pairs. False discovery rates were estimated in a later analysis by permuting HLA or CMV assignments 20 times. A later analysis grouped co-occurring TCRs with DBSCAN, adding TCRdist sequence similarity when clustering within HLA-allele-positive subsets. Repertoires with fewer than 30,000 or more than 120,000 public chains, plus five repertoires with anomalous nucleotide sharing, were excluded from co-occurrence clustering. TCRdb took this table from immuneACCESS and kept in-frame rearrangements with V and J called. Such tables lack part of the clones; where checked against another copy, unresolved V genes explain under half of the gap, and the rest is unexplained. For V, J and clone size, that table is used; D and trimming come from the DNA. This sample is represented by 150,000 to 200,000 clones; approximately 84% of them were singletons. The ten largest clones take up approximately 6% of the sample.

This receptor was taken from a woman in her 30s in good health and CMV-seropositive. The chain links TRBV9 with TRBJ2-7; the D gene is perhaps TRBD2, from 5 matching bases. The specimen was PBMCs. DNA sequence: TGTGCCAGCAGCGTAGGAGGGAATCTCTACGAGCAGTACTTC. Translated, this is CASSVGGNLYEQYF.